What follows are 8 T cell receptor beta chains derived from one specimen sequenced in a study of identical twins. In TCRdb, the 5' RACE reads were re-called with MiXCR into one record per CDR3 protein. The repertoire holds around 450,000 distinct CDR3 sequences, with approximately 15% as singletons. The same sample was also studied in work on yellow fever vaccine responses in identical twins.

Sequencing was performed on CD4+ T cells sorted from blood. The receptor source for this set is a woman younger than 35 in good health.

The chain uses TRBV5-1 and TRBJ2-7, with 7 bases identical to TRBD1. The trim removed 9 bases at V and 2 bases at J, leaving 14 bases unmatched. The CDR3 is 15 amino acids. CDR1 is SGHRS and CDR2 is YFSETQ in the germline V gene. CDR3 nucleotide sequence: TGCGCCACCAGACCTTCGACAGGGTTAACCTACGAGCAGTACTTC. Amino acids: CATRPSTGLTYEQYF. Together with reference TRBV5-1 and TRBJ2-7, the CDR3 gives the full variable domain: KAGVTQTPRYLIKTRGQQVTLSCSPISGHRSVSWYQQTPGQGLQFLFEYFSETQRNKGNFPGRFSGRQFSNSRSEMNVSTLELGDSALYLCATRPSTGLTYEQYFGPGTRLTVT.

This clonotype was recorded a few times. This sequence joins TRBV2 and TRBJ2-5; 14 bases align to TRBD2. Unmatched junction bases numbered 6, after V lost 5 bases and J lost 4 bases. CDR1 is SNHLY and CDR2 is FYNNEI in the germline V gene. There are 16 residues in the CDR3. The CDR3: CASSPGLAGEGETQYF. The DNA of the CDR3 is TGTGCCAGCAGTCCGGGACTAGCGGGGGAAGGAGAGACCCAGTACTTC.

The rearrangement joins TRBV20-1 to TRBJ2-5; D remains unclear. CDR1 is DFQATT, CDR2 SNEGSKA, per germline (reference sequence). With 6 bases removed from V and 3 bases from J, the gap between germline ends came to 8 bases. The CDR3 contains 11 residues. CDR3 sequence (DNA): TGCAGTGCGAACCCGAAAGAGACCCAGTACTTC. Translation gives CSANPKETQYF.

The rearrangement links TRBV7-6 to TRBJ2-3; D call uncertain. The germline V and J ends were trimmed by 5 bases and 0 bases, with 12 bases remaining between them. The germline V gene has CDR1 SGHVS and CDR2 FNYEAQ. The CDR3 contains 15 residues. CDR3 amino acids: CASSGIGISTDTQYF. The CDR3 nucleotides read TGTGCCAGCAGCGGAATAGGGATAAGCACAGATACGCAGTATTTT.

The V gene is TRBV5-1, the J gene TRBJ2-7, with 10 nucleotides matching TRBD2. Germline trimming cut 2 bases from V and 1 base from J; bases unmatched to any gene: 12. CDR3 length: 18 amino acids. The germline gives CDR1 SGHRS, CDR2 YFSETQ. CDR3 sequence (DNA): TGCGCCAGCAGCTTTAACGGGCTAGCGGGAGATCGGTCCTACGAGCAGTACTTC. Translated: CASSFNGLAGDRSYEQYF. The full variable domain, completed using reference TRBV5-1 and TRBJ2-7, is KAGVTQTPRYLIKTRGQQVTLSCSPISGHRSVSWYQQTPGQGLQFLFEYFSETQRNKGNFPGRFSGRQFSNSRSEMNVSTLELGDSALYLCASSFNGLAGDRSYEQYFGPGTRLTVT.

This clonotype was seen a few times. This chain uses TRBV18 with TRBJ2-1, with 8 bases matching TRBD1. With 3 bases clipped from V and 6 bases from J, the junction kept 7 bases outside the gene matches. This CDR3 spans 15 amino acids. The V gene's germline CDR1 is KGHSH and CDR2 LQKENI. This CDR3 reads CASSPQGQAFNEQFF. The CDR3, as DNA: TGTGCCAGCTCACCTCAGGGACAGGCTTTCAATGAGCAGTTCTTC.

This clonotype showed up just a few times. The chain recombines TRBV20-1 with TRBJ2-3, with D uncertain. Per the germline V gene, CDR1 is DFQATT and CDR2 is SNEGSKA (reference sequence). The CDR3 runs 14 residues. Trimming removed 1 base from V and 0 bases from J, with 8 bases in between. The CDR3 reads CSARGYSSTDTQYF. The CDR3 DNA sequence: TGCAGTGCTAGAGGGTACTCCAGCACAGATACGCAGTATTTT.

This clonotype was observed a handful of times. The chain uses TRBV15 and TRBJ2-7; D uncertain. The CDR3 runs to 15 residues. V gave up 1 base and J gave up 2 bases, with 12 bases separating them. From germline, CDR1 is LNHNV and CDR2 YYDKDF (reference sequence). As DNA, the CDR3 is TGTGCCACCAGCAGAGGCGGAGTCGGCGCCTACGAGCAGTACTTC. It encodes CATSRGGVGAYEQYF.